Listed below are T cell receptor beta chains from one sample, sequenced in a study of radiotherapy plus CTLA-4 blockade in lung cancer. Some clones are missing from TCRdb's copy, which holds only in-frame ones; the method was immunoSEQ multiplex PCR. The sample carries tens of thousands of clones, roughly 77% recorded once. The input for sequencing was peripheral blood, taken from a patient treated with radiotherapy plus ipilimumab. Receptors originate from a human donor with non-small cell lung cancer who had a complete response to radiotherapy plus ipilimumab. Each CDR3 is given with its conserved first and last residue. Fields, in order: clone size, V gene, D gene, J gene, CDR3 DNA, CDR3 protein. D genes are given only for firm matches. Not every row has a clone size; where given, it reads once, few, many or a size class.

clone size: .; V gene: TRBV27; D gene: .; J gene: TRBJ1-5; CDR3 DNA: TGTGCCAGCAGTTTAGGGCTGAATCAGCCCCAGCATTTT; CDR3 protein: CASSLGLNQPQHF
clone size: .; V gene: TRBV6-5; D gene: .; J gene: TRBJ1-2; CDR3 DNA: TGTGCCAGCAGTTACTCCCAGGCTTCTGGCTACACCTTC; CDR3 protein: CASSYSQASGYTF
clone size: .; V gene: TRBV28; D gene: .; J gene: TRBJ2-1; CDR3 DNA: TGTGCCAGCAGTCCTCGGGGGCGGGGGAGGTCCTACAATGAGCAGTTCTTC; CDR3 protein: CASSPRGRGRSYNEQFF
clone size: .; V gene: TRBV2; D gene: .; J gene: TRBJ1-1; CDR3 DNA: TGTGCCAGCAGACACCGGGACGGATTCGAAGCTTTCTTT; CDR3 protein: CASRHRDGFEAFF
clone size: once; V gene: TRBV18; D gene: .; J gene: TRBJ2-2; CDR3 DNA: TGTGCCAGCTCACAGGGCGGGGAGCTGTTTTTT; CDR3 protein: CASSQGGELFF
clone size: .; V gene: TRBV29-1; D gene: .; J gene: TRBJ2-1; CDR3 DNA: TGCAGCGTGGCCGGCCTCGGGAGTACCTACAATGAGCAGTTCTTC; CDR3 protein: CSVAGLGSTYNEQFF
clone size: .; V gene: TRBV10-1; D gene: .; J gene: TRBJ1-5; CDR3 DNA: TGCGCCAGCACGGGGCAGGATAGCGGGGGGGGATCGGATCAGCCCCAGCATTTT; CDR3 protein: CASTGQDSGGGSDQPQHF
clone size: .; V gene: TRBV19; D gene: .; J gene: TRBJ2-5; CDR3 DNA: TGTGCCAGTAGTATGGTTCGGTCAGCCCAAGAGACCCAGTACTTC; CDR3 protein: CASSMVRSAQETQYF
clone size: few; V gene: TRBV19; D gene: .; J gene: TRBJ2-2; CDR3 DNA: TGTGCCAGTAGTTTAGTTCGGACCGGGGAGCTGTTTTTT; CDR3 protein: CASSLVRTGELFF
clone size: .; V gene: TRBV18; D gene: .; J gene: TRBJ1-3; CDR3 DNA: TGTGCCAGCTCACCAAGTCCGCTCTCTGGAAACACCATATATTTT; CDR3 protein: CASSPSPLSGNTIYF
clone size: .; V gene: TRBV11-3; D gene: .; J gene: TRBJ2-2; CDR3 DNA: TGTGCCAGCAGCTTAGATTCCCCCGGGGAGCTGTTTTTT; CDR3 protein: CASSLDSPGELFF
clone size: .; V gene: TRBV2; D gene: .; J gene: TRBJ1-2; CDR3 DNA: TGTGCCAGCAGTGAACGGGAGGGGAGAGGAGGCTACACCTTC; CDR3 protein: CASSEREGRGGYTF
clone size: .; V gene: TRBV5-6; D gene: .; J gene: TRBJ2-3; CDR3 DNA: TGTGCCAGCAGCAGGGGCGGGGGCCCGGCAGATACGCAGTATTTT; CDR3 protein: CASSRGGGPADTQYF
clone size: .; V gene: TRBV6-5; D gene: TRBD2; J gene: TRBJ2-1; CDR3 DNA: TGTGCCAGCAGTTACTCGTCGGGACTAGGCGATGAGCAGTTCTTC; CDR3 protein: CASSYSSGLGDEQFF
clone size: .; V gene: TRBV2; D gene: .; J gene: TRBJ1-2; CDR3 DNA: TGTGCCAGCTCGGGGGCGCATGGCTACACCTTC; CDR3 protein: CASSGAHGYTF